This T cell receptor (beta chain) appears in the sequencing data of a study of beta chain features in type 1 diabetes. Whole-study results and caveats: Naive, central memory and regulatory TCRB repertoires appeared more similar among patients than healthy donors. In every one of the four CD4+ subsets, TCRB CDR3s were moderately but significantly shorter in Type 1 diabetes patients.

In germline, CDR1 is SGHRS, CDR2 YFSETQ. The CDR3 length is 14 residues. With 1 base removed from V and 6 bases from J, the gap between germline ends came to 13 bases. In this sample, this clone turned up a few times. Its antigen is unknown. TCRB transcripts that were expressed got sequenced, as all of the isolated RNA had been reverse transcribed. Data came from immunoSEQ multiplex PCR; TCRdb stores just in-frame clones and leaves some out. The sample has about 180,000 clones, 10% to 15% seen once; the top ten hold approximately 0.62%. Sequencing was done on a sample of central memory CD4+ T cells from blood. The receptor's source is a woman between 18 and 30 years old in good health. This chain uses TRBV5-1 with TRBJ1-2; D is unclear. CDR3 sequence: CASSLLSGNNGYTF. The DNA for the CDR3 is TGCGCCAGCAGCTTGCTCAGCGGAAACAATGGCTACACCTTC.